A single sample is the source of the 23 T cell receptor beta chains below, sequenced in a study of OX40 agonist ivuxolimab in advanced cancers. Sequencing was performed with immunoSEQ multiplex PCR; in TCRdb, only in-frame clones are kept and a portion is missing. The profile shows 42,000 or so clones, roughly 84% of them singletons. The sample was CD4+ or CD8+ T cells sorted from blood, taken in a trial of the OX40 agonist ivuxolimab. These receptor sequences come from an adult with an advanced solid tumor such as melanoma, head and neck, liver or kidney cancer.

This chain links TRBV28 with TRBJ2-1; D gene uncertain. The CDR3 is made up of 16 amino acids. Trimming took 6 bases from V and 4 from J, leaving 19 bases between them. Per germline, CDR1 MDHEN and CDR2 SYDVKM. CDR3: CASSPPLWRTYNEQFF. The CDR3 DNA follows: TGTGCCAGCAGCCCTCCCCTTTGGCGAACTTACAATGAGCAGTTCTTC.

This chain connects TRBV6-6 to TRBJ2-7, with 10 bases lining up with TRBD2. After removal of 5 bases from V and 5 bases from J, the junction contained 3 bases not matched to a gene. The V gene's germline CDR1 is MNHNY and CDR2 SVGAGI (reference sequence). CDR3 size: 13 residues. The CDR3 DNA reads TGTGCCAGCAGTCCTAGCGGGGGTAACGAGCAGTACTTC. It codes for CASSPSGGNEQYF.

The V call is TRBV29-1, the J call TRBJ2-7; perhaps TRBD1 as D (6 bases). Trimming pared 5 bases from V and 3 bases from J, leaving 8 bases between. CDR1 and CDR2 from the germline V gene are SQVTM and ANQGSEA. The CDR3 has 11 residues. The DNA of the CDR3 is TGCAGCGTTCAAGGGGGCTACGAGCAGTACGTC. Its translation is CSVQGGYEQYV.

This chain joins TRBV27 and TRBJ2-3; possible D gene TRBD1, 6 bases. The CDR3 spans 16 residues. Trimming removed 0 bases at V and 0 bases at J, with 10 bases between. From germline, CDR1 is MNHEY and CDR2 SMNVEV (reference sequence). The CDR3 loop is CASSLSGGESTDTQYF. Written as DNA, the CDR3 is TGTGCCAGCAGTTTATCAGGGGGAGAGAGCACAGATACGCAGTATTTT.

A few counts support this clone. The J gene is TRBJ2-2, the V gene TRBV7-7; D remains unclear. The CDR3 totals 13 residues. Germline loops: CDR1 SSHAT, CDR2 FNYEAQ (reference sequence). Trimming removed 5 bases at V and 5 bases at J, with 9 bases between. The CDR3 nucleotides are TGTGCCAGCAGCCAGCCCGGGACCGGGGAGCTGTTTTTT. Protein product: CASSQPGTGELFF.

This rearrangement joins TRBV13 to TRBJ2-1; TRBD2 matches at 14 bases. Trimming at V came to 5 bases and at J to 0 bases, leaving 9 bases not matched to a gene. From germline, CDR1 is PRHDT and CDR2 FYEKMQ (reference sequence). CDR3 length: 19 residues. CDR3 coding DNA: TGTGCCAGCAGCCCGGGGACTAGCGGGGGACTTAGCTCCTACAATGAGCAGTTCTTC. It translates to CASSPGTSGGLSSYNEQFF.

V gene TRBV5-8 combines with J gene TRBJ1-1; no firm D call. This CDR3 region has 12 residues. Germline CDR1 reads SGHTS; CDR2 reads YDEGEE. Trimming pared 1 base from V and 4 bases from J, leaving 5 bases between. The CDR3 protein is CASSLIITEAFF. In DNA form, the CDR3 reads TGTGCCAGCAGCTTGATCATCACTGAAGCTTTCTTT.

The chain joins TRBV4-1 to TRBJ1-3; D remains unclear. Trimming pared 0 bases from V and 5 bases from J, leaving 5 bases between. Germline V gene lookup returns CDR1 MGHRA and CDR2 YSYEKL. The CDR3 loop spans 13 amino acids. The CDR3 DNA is TGCGCCAGCAGCCAAGATGGCCGAAACACCATATATTTT. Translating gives CASSQDGRNTIYF.

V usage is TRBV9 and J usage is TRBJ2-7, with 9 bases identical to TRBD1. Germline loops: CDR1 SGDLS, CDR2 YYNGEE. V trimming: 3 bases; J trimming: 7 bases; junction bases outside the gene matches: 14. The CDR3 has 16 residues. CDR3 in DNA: TGTGCCAGCAGCGAGAGGGTTGGGACAGGGTCGTTTGAGCAGTACTTC. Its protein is CASSERVGTGSFEQYF.

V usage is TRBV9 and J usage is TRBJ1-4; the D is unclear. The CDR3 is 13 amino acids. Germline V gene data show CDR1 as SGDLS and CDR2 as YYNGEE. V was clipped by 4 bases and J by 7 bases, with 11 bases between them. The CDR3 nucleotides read TGTGCCAGCAGCATAGGACTGACTGAAAAACTGTTTTTT. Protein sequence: CASSIGLTEKLFF.

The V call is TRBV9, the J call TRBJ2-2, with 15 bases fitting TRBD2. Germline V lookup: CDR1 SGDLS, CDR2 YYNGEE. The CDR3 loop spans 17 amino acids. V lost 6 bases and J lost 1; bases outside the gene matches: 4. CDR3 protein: CASTAGLAGGNTGELFF. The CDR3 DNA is TGTGCCAGCACCGCGGGACTAGCGGGGGGGAACACCGGGGAGCTGTTTTTT.

In DNA form, the CDR3 reads TGTGCCATCAGCGACAGGGGAGGCAATCAGCCCCAGCATTTT. This translates into CAISDRGGNQPQHF. This chain uses TRBV10-3 with TRBJ1-5, with 8 bases that match TRBD1. Trimming at V came to 6 bases and at J to 2 bases, leaving 3 bases not matched to a gene. This CDR3 contains 14 residues. Germline V lookup: CDR1 ENHRY, CDR2 SYGVKD.

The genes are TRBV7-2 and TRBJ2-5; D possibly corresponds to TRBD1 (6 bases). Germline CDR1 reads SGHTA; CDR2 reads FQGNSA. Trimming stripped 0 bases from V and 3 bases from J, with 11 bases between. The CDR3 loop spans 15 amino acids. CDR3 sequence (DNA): TGTGCCAGCAGCTTAGCGGGGCAGGGGAAAGAGACCCAGTACTTC. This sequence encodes CASSLAGQGKETQYF.

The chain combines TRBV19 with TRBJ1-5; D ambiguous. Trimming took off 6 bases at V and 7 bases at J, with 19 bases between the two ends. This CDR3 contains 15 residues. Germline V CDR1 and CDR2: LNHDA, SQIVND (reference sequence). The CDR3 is CASSLRAGRQQPQHF. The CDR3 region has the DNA TGTGCCAGTAGCCTCCGGGCAGGACGGCAACAGCCCCAGCATTTT.

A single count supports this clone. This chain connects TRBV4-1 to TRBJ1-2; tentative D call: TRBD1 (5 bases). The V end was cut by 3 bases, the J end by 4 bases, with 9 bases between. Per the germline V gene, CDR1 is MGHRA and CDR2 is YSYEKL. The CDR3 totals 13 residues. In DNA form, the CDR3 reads TGCGCCAGCAGCCATGGGACGGTCTATGGCTACACCTTC. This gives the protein CASSHGTVYGYTF.

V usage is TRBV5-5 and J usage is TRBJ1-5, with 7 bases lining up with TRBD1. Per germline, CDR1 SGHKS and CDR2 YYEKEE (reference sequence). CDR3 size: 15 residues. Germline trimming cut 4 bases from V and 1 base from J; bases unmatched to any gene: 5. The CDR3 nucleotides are TGTGCCAGCAGCCAAGGGACAGCGAGCAATCAGCCCCAGCATTTT. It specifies CASSQGTASNQPQHF.

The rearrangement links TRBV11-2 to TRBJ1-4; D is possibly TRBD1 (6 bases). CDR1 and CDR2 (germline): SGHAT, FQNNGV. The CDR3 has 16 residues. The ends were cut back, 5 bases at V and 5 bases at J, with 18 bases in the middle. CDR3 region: CASSTTTGLGNEKLFF. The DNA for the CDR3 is TGTGCCAGCAGCACCACCACAGGGCTTGGGAATGAAAAACTGTTTTTT.

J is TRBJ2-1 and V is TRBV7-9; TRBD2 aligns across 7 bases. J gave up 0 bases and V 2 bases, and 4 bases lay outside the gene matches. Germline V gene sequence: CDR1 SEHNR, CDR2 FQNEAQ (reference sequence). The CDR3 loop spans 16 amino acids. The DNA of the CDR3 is TGTGCCAGCAGCTTACCAGCGGGGAGCTCCTACAATGAGCAGTTCTTC. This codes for CASSLPAGSSYNEQFF.

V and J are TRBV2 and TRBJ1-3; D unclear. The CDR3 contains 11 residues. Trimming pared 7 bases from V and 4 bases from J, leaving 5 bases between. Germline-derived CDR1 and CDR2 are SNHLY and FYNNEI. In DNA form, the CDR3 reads TGTGCCAGCACCGGGGGAAACACCATATATTTT. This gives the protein CASTGGNTIYF.

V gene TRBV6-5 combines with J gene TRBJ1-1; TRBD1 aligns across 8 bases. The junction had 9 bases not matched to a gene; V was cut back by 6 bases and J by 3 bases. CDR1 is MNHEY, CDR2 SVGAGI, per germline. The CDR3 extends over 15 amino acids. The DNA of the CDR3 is TGTGCCAGCAGCCTCAGACAGGGGCGAGACACTGAAGCTTTCTTT. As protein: CASSLRQGRDTEAFF.

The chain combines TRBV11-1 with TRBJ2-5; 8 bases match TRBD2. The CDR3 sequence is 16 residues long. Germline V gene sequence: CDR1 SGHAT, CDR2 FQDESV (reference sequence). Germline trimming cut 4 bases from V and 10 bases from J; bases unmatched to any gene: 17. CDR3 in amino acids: CASSSARGGPAAVQYF. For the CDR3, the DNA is TGTGCCAGCAGCTCAGCACGGGGGGGTCCAGCTGCGGTCCAGTACTTC.

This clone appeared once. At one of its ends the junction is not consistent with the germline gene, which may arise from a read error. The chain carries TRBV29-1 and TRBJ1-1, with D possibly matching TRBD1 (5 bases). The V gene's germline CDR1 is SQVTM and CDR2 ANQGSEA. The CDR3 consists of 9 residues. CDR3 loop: CSVGGTPAF. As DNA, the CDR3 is TGCAGCGTGGGGGGGACCCCGGCTTTT. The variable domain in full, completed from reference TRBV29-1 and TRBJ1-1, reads SAVISQKPSRDICQRGTSLTIQCQVDSQVTMMFWYRQQPGQSLTLIATANQGSEATYESGFVIDKFPISRPNLTFSTLTVSNMSPEDSSIYLCSVGGTPAFGQGTRLTVV.

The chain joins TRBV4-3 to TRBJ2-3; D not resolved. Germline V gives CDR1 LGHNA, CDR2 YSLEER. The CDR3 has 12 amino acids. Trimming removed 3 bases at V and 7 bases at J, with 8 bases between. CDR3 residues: CASSQIGHTQYF. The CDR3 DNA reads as TGCGCCAGCAGCCAGATCGGCCATACGCAGTATTTT.